This T cell receptor beta chain is from a study of shared clonotypes between healthy human individuals. Findings of the study overall: Sequencing depth was a factor that was expected to affect clonotype sharing among donors. Richness estimates generally favored naive over memory subsets.

TCRdb's copy holds only in-frame clones and misses some; the assay was immunoSEQ multiplex PCR. The sample lists 1.6 million or so clones; 98% were seen once. This CDR3 has 14 amino acids. Germline V gives CDR1 SGHVS, CDR2 FNYEAQ. Trimming at V came to 1 base and at J to 6 bases, leaving 5 bases not matched to a gene. With regard to this clone: Its specificity is not known.

Sequencing input: naive CD4+ T cells sorted from blood. Indicated subset: CD45RA+ positively selected. The sequence was collected from a man aged 25-45 years in good health. This chain uses TRBV7-6 with TRBJ1-2, with 7 positions matching TRBD1. The DNA for the CDR3 is TGTGCCAGCAGCTTAGATAGGGGGCGAAATGGCTACACCTTC. Translation gives CASSLDRGRNGYTF.